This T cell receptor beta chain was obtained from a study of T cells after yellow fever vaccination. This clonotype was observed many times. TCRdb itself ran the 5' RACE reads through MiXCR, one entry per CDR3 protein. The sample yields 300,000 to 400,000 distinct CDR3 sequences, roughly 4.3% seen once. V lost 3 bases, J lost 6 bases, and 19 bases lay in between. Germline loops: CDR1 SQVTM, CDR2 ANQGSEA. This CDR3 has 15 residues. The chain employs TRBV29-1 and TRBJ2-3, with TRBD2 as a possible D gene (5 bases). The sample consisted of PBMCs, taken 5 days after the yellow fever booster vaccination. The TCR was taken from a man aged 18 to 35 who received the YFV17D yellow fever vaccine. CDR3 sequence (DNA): TGCAGCGTTGACCCCGCGGGTGTATCGGGGGATACGCAGTATTTT. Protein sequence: CSVDPAGVSGDTQYF.